This TCR beta chain was observed in a study of blood T cell repertoires in COVID-19 (TCRdb year 2020). Regarding the research as a whole: Samples from collaborators originated in the United States, Italy and Spain and spanned both the acute and convalescent phases of COVID-19. The material from the prospective study consisted of cDNA or gDNA derived from T cells, B-cell-depleted T cells, or PBMCs. Deeply sampled blood TCRbeta repertoires from subjects exposed to, actively infected with, or recovered from COVID-19 were included in the dataset. The repertoires were made available in a free public database intended to serve as a resource for research on the immune response to SARS-CoV-2. The samples were drawn from the first 160 participants of the ongoing ImmuneRACE study and from over 950 subjects provided by 6 global collaborators. A de-identified subject ID, COVID-19 status, age in years and sex were almost always included in the sample metadata. HLA class I and class II types, where available, came from metadata supplied by the sample provider rather than from assay-based typing.

Concerning this clone itself: No antigen is known for it. No much larger clone exists at a distance of one base, and base qualities are not known.

TCRbeta CDR3 regions were amplified from genomic DNA using the immunoSEQ Assay, a bias-controlled multiplex PCR. Per the authors' processing: The number of nucleated cells in each sample was estimated from the amplification of reference gene primers within the assay. To quantify the absolute abundance of each unique TCRbeta CDR3 rearrangement, sequence reads were collapsed and filtered. For each sample, productive Simpson clonality was calculated as the square root of Simpson's diversity index across productive rearrangements. Imported from immuneACCESS, the table was reduced by TCRdb to in-frame sequences with V and J called. These copies leave out some clones; in studies compared against another copy, an unresolved V gene accounts for under half, and the cause of the remainder is not known. That table is the source of V, J and clone size, and D and trimming were worked out from the DNA. This sample holds some 190,000 clones; about 80% were observed only once. The ten largest clones capture 14% of the sample.

What the study reported, not specific to this receptor: How much clinical and demographic metadata was included differed by source and by participant, and the metadata was provided uncurated.

From the cysteine up to the phenylalanine, the CDR3 has a length of 13 residues. Only the CDR3 part of the read is kept: 39 bases, read in frame from the first base. CDR1 and CDR2 (SGDLS, YYNGEE) derive from the germline V gene. The germline ends are 13 bases apart after V is trimmed by 0 bases and J by 10 bases. Participants in the prospective study were enrolled through a virtual design, were aged roughly 18 to 100 years, and lived in roughly 26 United States geographic areas. In the prospective study, cohorts were assigned on the basis of participant-reported clinical history obtained from a screening survey and a study questionnaire. A participant counted as exposed if, within 2 weeks of entering the study, that participant had been in contact with someone who had a PCR-confirmed or clinician-diagnosed COVID-19 case. Mobile phlebotomists in the prospective study collected whole blood, serum and a nasopharyngeal or oropharyngeal swab from every participant. Over a roughly two-month period, participants in the prospective study had the option of providing additional blood draws and questionnaires. Before DNA extraction, blood samples from the prospective study were shipped at room temperature or frozen.

The V and J genes are TRBV9 and TRBJ1-2, with TRBD1 tentatively as D gene (6 bases match). This TCR was sampled from a man aged 60 to 69 who had been exposed to COVID-19. Input material: PBMCs or T cells enriched from blood (not recorded which). The CDR3 amino acid sequence is: CASSVDGGGAYTF. The DNA reads as follows: TGTGCCAGCAGCGTAGACGGGGGGGGCGCCTACACCTTC.